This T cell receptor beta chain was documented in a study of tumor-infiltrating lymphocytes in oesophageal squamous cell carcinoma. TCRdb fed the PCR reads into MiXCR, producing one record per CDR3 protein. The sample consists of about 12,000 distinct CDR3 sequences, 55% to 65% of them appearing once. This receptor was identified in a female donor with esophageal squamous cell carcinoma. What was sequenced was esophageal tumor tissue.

The CDR3 coding sequence is TGTGCCAGCAGCTTAGCTTCAGGTCCCGAGCAGTACTTC. This codes for CASSLASGPEQYF. The chain couples TRBV7-9 to TRBJ2-1; D remains unclear. The J call may be in error: the DNA end matches TRBJ2-7 better. The V gene's germline CDR1 is SEHNR and CDR2 FQNEAQ (reference sequence). The CDR3 is 13 residues long.